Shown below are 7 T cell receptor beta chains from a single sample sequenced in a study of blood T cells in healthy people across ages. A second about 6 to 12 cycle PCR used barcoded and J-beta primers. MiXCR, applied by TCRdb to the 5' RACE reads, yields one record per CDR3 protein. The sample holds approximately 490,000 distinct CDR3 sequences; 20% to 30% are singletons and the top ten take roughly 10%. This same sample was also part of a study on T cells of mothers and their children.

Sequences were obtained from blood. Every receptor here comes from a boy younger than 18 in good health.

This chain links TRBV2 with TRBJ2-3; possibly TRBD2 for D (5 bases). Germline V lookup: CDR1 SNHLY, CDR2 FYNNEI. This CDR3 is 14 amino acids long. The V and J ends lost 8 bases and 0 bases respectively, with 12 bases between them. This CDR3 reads CASEGRLSTDTQYF. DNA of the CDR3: TGTGCCAGCGAAGGGAGATTGAGCACAGATACGCAGTATTTT.

The CDR3 region is CASGPRRLDRGDNQPQHF. The CDR3 bases are TGTGCTAGTGGTCCCCGCCGCCTCGACAGGGGGGACAATCAGCCCCAGCATTTT. The chain couples TRBV12-5 to TRBJ1-5; 9 nucleotides match TRBD1. V was pared by 5 bases and J by 3 bases, with 14 bases of the junction left unmatched. Germline V lookup: CDR1 LGHNT, CDR2 FRNRAP. CDR3 length: 18 amino acids.

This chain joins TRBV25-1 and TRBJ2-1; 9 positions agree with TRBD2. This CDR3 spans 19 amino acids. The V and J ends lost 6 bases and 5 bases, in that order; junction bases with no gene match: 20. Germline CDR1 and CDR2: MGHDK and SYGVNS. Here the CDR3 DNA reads TGTGCCAGCAGGAAGGGGTGGCTAGCGGGGCGAACTGGGGACAATGAGCAGTTCTTC. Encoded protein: CASRKGWLAGRTGDNEQFF.

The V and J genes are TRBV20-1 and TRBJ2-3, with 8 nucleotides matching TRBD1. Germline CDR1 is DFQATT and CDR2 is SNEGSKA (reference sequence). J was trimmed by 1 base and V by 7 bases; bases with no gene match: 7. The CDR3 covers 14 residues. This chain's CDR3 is CSGIPGQGTDTQYF. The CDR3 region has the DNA TGCAGTGGGATCCCGGGACAGGGCACAGATACGCAGTATTTT.

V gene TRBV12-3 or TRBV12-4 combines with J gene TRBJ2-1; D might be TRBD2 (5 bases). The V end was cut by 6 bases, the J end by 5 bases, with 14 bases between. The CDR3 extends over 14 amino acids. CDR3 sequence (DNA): TGTGCCAGCAGACCTAGTCCGGGGAACAATGAGCAGTTCTTC. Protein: CASRPSPGNNEQFF.

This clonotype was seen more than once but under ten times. Written as DNA, the CDR3 is TGTGCCAGCAGCTTAGCGGTAGCGGGAGGTGAGACCCAGTACTTC. Amino acids: CASSLAVAGGETQYF. The chain has TRBV7-2 and TRBJ2-5; the match to TRBD2 covers 10 bases. V shed 0 bases, J shed 5 bases, and the junction held 3 bases outside the gene matches. This CDR3 is 15 amino acids long. Germline V gene sequence: CDR1 SGHTA, CDR2 FQGNSA. Full variable domain (outside the CDR3, taken from reference TRBV7-2 and TRBJ2-5): GAGVSQSPSNKVTEKGKDVELRCDPISGHTALYWYRQSLGQGLEFLIYFQGNSAPDKSGLPSDRFSAERTGGSVSTLTIQRTQQEDSAVYLCASSLAVAGGETQYFGPGTRLLVL.

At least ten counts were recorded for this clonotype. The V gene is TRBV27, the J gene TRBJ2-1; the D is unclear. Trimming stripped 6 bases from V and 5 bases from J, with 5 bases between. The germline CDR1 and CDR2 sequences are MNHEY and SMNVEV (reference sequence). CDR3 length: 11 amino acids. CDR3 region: CASRENNEQFF. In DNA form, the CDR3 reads TGTGCCAGCAGGGAAAACAATGAGCAGTTCTTC.